This TCR beta chain was profiled in a study of blood T cells in healthy people across ages. The CDR3 totals 18 residues. The germline CDR1 and CDR2 sequences are MNHEY and SVGAGI. This clonotype appeared a single time. An end of the junction differs from the germline gene, which may be a read error. The use of a sample-barcoded 5' primer and a J-beta primer mix characterized a second PCR of roughly 6 to 12 cycles. Through a template-switch adaptor with 12 random nucleotides, each cDNA molecule received a tag. Each CDR3 protein gets one entry after TCRdb re-called the 5' RACE reads with MiXCR. The sample records some 1 million distinct CDR3 sequences, around 43% being singletons.

The J gene is TRBJ2-1, the V gene TRBV6-5; D may be TRBD1 (7 bases). The sequenced material came from blood. This TCR derives from a woman between 55 and 75 years old in good health. CDR3 region: CASRYTGDFKSSHNEQFF. In nucleotides, the CDR3 is TGTGCCAGCAGATACACAGGGGACTTCAAATCCTCCCACAATGAGCAGTTCTTC.